This TCR beta chain was sequenced for a study of cytomegalovirus exposure and HLA in healthy donors. The CDR3 spans 12 residues. Germline values: CDR1 SGHTA, CDR2 FQGTGA. The ends lost 8 bases at V and 2 bases at J; junction bases unmatched: 2. PCR involved 60 Vbeta and 13 Jbeta primers. How the authors handled the data: Roughly 76 million unique TCR beta chains, roughly 11 million of them shared, were counted by a later analysis. Clones were read by immunoSEQ multiplex PCR, and TCRdb kept only the in-frame ones, dropping some. The V and J calls and clone size are taken from that table; D and trimming were inferred from the DNA. The sample contains 110,000 to 150,000 clones, roughly four fifths of which appear only once.

V gene TRBV7-3 combines with J gene TRBJ2-7; TRBD1 matches 8 bases. The sample was PBMCs. The sequence came from a man aged 25-45 years in good health and CMV-seronegative. CDR3: CASGQGAYEQYF. The CDR3 DNA follows: TGTGCCAGCGGACAGGGAGCCTACGAGCAGTACTTC.